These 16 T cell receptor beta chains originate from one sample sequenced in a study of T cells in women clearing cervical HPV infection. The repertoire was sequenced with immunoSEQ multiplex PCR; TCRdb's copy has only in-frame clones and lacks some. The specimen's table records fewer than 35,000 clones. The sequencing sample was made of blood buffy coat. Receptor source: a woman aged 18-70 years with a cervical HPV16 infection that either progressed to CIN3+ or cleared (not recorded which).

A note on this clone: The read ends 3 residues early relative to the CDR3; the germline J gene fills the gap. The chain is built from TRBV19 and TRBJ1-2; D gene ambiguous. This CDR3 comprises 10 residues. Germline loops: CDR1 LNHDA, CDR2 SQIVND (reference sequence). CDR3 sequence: CASRSSGYTF. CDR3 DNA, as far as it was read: TGTGCCAGTAGGTCCTCGGGC. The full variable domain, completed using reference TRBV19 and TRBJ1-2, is DGGITQSPKYLFRKEGQNVTLSCEQNLNHDAMYWYRQDPGQGLRLIYYSQIVNDFQKGDIAEGYSVSREKKESFPLTVTSAQKNPTAFYLCASRSSGYTFGSGTRLTVV.

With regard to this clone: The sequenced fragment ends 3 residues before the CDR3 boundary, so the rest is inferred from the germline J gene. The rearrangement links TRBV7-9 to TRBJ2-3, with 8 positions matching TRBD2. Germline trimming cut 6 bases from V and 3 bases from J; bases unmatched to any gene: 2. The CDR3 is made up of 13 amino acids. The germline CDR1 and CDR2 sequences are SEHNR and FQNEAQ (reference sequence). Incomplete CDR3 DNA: TGTGCCAGCAGAATAGCGGGGACAGATACG. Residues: CASRIAGTDT. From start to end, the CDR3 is CASRIAGTDTQYF.

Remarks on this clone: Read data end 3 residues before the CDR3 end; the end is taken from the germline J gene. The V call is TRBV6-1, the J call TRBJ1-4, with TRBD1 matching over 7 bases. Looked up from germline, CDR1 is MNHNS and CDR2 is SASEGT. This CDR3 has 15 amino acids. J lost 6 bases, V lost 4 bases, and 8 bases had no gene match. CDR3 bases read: TGTGCCAGCAGTGGCCGACAGGGAGGGCATGAAAAA. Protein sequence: CASSGRQGGHEK. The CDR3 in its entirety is CASSGRQGGHEKLFF.

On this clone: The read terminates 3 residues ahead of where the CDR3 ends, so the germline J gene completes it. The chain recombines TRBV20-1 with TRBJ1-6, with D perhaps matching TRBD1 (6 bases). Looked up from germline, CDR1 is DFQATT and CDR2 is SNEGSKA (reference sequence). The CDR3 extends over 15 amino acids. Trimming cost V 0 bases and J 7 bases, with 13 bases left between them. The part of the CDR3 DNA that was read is TGCAGTGCTAGAGATCGGCAGGGGCGAAATTCACCC. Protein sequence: CSARDRQGRNSP. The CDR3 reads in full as CSARDRQGRNSPLHF.

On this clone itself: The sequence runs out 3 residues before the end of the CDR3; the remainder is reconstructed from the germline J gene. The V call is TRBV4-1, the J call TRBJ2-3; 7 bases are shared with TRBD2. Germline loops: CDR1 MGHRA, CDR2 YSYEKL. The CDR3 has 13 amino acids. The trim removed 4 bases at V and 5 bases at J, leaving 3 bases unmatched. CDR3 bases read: TGCGCCAGCAGCCTCGGACTAGTAGATACG. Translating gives CASSLGLVDT. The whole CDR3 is CASSLGLVDTQYF.

This CDR3 is CASRLSGGQETQYF. The DNA read from the CDR3 is TGTGCCAGCAGGTTAAGCGGAGGGCAAGAGACC. The J gene is TRBJ2-5, the V gene TRBV2; D is perhaps TRBD2 (6 bases). The CDR3 end is not reached by the read, which stops 3 residues before it; the germline J gene fills it in. This CDR3 has 14 amino acids. CDR1 is SNHLY and CDR2 is FYNNEI in the germline V gene. The ends were cut back, 6 bases at V and 2 bases at J, with 13 bases in the middle.

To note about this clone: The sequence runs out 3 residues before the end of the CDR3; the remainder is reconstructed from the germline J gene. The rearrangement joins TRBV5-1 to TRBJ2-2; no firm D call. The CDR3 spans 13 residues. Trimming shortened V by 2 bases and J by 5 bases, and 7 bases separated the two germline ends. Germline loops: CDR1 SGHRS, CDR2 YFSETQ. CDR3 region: CASSFLDTGELFF. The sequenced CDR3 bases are TGCGCCAGCAGCTTTCTAGATACCGGGGAG.

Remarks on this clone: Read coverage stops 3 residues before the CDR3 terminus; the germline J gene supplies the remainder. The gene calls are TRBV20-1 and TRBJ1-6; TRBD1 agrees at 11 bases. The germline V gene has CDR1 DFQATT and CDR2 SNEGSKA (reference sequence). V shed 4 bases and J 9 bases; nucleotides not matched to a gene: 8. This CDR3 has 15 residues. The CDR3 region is CSATPGQGVISPLHF. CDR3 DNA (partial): TGCAGTGCTACGCCGGGACAGGGGGTAATTTCACCC.

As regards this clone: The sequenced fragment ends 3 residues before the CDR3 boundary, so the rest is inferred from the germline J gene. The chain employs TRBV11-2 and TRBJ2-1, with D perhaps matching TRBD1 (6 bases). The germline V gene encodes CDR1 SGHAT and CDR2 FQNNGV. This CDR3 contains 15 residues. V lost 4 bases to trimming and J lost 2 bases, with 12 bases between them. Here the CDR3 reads CASSSRAGAYNEQFF. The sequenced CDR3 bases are TGTGCCAGCAGCTCTCGGGCAGGGGCCTACAATGAG.

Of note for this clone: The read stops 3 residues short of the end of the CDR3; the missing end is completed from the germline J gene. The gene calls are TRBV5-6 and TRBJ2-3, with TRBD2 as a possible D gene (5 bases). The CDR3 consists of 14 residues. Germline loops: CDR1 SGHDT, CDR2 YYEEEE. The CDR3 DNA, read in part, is TGTGCCAGCAGCAACACCGGGGAAGGAGAGACG. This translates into CASSNTGEGET. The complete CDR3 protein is CASSNTGEGETQYF.

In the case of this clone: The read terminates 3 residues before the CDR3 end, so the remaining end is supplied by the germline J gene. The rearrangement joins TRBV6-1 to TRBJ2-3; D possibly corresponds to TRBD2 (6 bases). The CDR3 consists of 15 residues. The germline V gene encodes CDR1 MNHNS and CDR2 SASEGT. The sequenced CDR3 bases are TGTGCCAGCAGTGAAAGAGGTAGCGGACAAGAGACG. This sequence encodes CASSERGSGQET. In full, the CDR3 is CASSERGSGQETQYF.

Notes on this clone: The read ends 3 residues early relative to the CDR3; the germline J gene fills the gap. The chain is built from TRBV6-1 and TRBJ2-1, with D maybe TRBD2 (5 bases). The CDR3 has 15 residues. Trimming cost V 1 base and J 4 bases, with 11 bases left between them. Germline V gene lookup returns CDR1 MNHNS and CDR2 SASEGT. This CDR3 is CASSEGLADYNEQFF. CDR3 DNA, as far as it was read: TGTGCCAGCAGTGAAGGGCTAGCAGATTACAATGAG.

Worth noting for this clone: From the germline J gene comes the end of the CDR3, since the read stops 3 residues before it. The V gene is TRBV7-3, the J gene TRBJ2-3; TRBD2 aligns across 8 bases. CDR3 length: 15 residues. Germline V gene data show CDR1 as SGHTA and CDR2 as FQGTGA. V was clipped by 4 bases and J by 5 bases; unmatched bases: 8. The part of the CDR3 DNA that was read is TGTGCCAGCAGCTCCGGGGGCGGGGGGAGAGATACG. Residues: CASSSGGGGRDT. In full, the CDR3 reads CASSSGGGGRDTQYF.

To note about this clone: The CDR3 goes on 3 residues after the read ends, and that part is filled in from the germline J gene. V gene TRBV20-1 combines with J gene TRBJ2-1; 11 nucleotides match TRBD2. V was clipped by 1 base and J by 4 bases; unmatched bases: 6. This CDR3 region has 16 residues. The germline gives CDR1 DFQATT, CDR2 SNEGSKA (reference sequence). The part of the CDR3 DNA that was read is TGCAGTGCTAGAGTACTAGCGGGAGTAGTGTACAATGAG. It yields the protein CSARVLAGVVYNE. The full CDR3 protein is CSARVLAGVVYNEQFF.

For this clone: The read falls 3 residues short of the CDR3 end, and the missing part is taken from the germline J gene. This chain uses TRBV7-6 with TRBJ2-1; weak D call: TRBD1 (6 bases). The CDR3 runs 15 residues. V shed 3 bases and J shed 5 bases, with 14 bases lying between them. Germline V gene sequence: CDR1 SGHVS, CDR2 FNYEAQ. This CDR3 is CASSFPGTKNNEQFF. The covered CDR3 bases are TGTGCCAGCAGCTTTCCCGGGACAAAAAACAATGAG. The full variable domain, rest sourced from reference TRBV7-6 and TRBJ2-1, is GAGVSQSPRYKVTKRGQDVALRCDPISGHVSLYWYRQALGQGPEFLTYFNYEAQQDKSGLPNDRFSAERPEGSISTLTIQRTEQRDSAMYRCASSFPGTKNNEQFFGPGTRLTVL.

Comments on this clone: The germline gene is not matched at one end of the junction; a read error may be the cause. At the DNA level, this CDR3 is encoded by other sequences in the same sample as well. CDR3 amino acids: CASSIIRASGNTIYF. The part of the CDR3 DNA that was read is TGTGCCAGTAGTATAATCAGGGCCTCTGGAAACACA. V is TRBV19 and J is TRBJ1-3; the D gene is possibly TRBD1 (5 bases). Read data end 3 residues before the CDR3 end; the end is taken from the germline J gene. The CDR3 runs to 15 residues. In germline, CDR1 is LNHDA, CDR2 SQIVND (reference sequence).